A single sample gave rise to the 2 T cell receptor beta chains below, sequenced in a study of tumor and adjacent non-tumor tissue in lung cancer. This sample's RNA came from whole unsorted tissue. TCRbeta libraries were built with three rounds of nested PCR, modified from ARM-PCR. TCRdb passed the multiplex PCR reads through MiXCR, listing each CDR3 protein once. Altogether roughly 76,000 distinct CDR3 sequences are present, less than 75% being singletons, with the ten largest covering 10% to 15%. The sequenced material came from lung tumor tissue. Receptor source: a woman aged 70-85 years with non-small cell lung cancer.

Comment on this clonotype: Just one base apart from a much larger clone, this may be a read error. The chain couples TRBV7-9 to TRBJ2-7; D unclear. The CDR3 extends over 12 amino acids. The germline V and J ends were trimmed by 7 bases and 0 bases, with 7 bases remaining between them. Per the germline V gene, CDR1 is SEHNR and CDR2 is FQNEAQ (reference sequence). Here the CDR3 DNA reads TGTGCCAGCATCCTGAACTCCTACGAGCAGTACTTC. It translates to CASILNSYEQYF.

A remark on this clonotype: Without the conserved terminal phenylalanine or tryptophan, this CDR3 likely stems from a read error. The genes are TRBV6-2 or TRBV6-3 and TRBJ1-5; 8 bases agree with TRBD1. Germline loops: CDR1 MNHEY, CDR2 SVGEGT. The CDR3 length is 19 residues. The CDR3, as DNA: TGTGCCAGCAGTACCGGGGGGACAGGACATACGAATAGCATTCAGCCCCAGCATTTA. Translated: CASSTGGTGHTNSIQPQHL.